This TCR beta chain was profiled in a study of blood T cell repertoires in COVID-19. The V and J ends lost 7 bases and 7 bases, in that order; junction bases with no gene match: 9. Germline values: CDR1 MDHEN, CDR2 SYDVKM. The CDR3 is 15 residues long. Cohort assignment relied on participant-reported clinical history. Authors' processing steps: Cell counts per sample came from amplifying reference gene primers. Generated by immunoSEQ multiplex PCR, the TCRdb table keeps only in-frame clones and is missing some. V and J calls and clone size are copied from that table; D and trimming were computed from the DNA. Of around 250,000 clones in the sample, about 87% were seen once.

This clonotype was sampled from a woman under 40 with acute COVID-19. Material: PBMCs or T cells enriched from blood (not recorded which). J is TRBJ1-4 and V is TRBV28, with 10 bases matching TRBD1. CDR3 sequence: CASMGQGLLGEKLFF. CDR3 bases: TGTGCCAGCATGGGACAGGGGCTTCTGGGTGAAAAACTGTTTTTT.